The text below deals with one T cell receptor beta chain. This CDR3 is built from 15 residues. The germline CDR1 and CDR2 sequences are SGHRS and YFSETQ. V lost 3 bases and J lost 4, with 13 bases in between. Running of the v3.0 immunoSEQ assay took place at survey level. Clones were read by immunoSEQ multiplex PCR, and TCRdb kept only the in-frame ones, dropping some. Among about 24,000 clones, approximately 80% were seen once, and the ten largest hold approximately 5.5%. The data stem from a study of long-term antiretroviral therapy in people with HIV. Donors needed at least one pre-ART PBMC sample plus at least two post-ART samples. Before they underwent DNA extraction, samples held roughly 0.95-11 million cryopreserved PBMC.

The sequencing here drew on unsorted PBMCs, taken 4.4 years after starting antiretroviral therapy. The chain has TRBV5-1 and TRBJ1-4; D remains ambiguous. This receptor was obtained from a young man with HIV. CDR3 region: CASSSRGDFNEKLFF. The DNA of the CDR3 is TGCGCCAGCAGCTCCCGTGGAGACTTTAATGAAAAACTGTTTTTT.